One and the same sample provided the 30 T cell receptor beta chains below, sequenced in a study of cytomegalovirus exposure and HLA in healthy donors. Amplification used 60 Vbeta primers and 13 Jbeta primers. Profiled with immunoSEQ multiplex PCR; TCRdb holds only in-frame clones, not every one. This sample has over 150,000 clones, with 68% found just once. Sequenced material: PBMCs. The receptors here all came from a woman between 40 and 50 years old in good health and CMV-seropositive.

The rearrangement links TRBV7-2 to TRBJ1-5; tentative D call: TRBD1 (6 bases). Germline V lookup: CDR1 SGHTA, CDR2 FQGNSA. The CDR3 totals 16 residues. Trimming removed 5 bases at V and 2 bases at J, with 16 bases between. CDR3 loop: CASSPQAAGGNQPQHF. The DNA of the CDR3 is TGTGCCAGCAGCCCCCAGGCGGCAGGGGGCAATCAGCCCCAGCATTTT. Full variable domain (rest looked up from reference TRBV7-2 and TRBJ1-5): GAGVSQSPSNKVTEKGKDVELRCDPISGHTALYWYRQSLGQGLEFLIYFQGNSAPDKSGLPSDRFSAERTGGSVSTLTIQRTQQEDSAVYLCASSPQAAGGNQPQHFGDGTRLSIL.

V gene TRBV19 combines with J gene TRBJ2-2; 8 bases are shared with TRBD1. V lost 5 bases, J lost 3 bases, and 2 bases stayed unmatched. This CDR3 is built from 14 residues. Germline V gene sequence: CDR1 LNHDA, CDR2 SQIVND (reference sequence). This CDR3 is CASSATGDTGELFF. For the CDR3, the DNA is TGTGCCAGTAGTGCGACAGGGGACACCGGGGAGCTGTTTTTT. Full variable domain (missing parts from reference TRBV19 and TRBJ2-2): DGGITQSPKYLFRKEGQNVTLSCEQNLNHDAMYWYRQDPGQGLRLIYYSQIVNDFQKGDIAEGYSVSREKKESFPLTVTSAQKNPTAFYLCASSATGDTGELFFGEGSRLTVL.

V usage is TRBV6-5 and J usage is TRBJ2-7; 11 bases map to TRBD2. The CDR3 is 14 residues long. Germline V gene sequence: CDR1 MNHEY, CDR2 SVGAGI. Germline trimming cut 5 bases from V and 2 bases from J; bases unmatched to any gene: 2. CDR3 protein: CASSRLAGTYEQYF. The CDR3 bases are TGTGCCAGCAGTAGACTAGCGGGGACCTACGAGCAGTACTTC.

This clone was picked up one time. V and J are TRBV4-3 and TRBJ2-2; 10 nucleotides agree with TRBD2. Per the germline V gene, CDR1 is LGHNA and CDR2 is YSLEER. Trimming at V came to 3 bases and at J to 0 bases, leaving 4 bases not matched to a gene. The CDR3 loop spans 17 amino acids. The CDR3 region is CASSQYLAGANTGELFF. CDR3 coding DNA: TGCGCCAGCAGCCAGTATCTAGCGGGGGCGAACACCGGGGAGCTGTTTTTT.

The chain joins TRBV5-5 to TRBJ1-2; D is unresolved. V was shortened by 4 bases and J by 8 bases, with 24 bases between the two germline ends. Germline CDR1 and CDR2: SGHKS and YYEKEE (reference sequence). The CDR3 consists of 16 residues. The CDR3 sequence: CASSITHRTEAWGYTF. The CDR3 nucleotides are TGTGCCAGCAGCATAACACATAGGACGGAGGCTTGGGGCTACACCTTC.

The chain has TRBV28 and TRBJ1-2, with a tentative D call TRBD1 (6 bases). V was shortened by 4 bases and J by 6 bases, with 15 bases between the two germline ends. The CDR3 is 14 amino acids. From germline, CDR1 is MDHEN and CDR2 SYDVKM. The CDR3 DNA is TGTGCCAGCAGTTCACCTCAGGGGATCCATGGCTACACCTTC. It specifies CASSSPQGIHGYTF.

This sequence joins TRBV28 and TRBJ1-1; a possible D gene is TRBD1 (6 bases). Germline CDR1 reads MDHEN; CDR2 reads SYDVKM. The V and J ends lost 1 base and 4 bases respectively, with 13 bases between them. The CDR3 is 15 amino acids. CDR3: CASSLSGGSGTEAFF. The CDR3 nucleotides read TGTGCCAGCAGTTTATCGGGGGGCTCGGGCACTGAAGCTTTCTTT.

This chain uses TRBV11-2 with TRBJ1-6; 8 bases line up with TRBD1. V trimming: 4 bases; J trimming: 5 bases; junction bases outside the gene matches: 4. This CDR3 is 15 amino acids long. Germline V gene lookup returns CDR1 SGHAT and CDR2 FQNNGV. This CDR3 reads CASSSGQGDNSPLHF. CDR3 DNA: TGTGCCAGCAGCTCCGGACAGGGCGATAATTCACCCCTCCACTTT.

J is TRBJ2-1 and V is TRBV25-1; 9 bases map to TRBD2. CDR1 is MGHDK and CDR2 is SYGVNS in the germline V gene. CDR3 length equals 16 residues. J lost 4 bases, V lost 7 bases, and 11 bases had no gene match. The CDR3 is CASKAPGTSRYNEQFF. CDR3 nucleotides: TGTGCCAGCAAGGCCCCGGGGACTAGCAGGTACAATGAGCAGTTCTTC.

The chain recombines TRBV4-1 with TRBJ2-5; TRBD2 matches at 7 bases. This CDR3 contains 13 residues. CDR1 is MGHRA and CDR2 is YSYEKL in the germline V gene. V lost 4 bases, J lost 6 bases, and 5 bases stayed unmatched. This chain's CDR3 is CASSPGGGQTQYF. CDR3 in DNA: TGCGCCAGCAGCCCTGGCGGGGGACAGACCCAGTACTTC.

On this clone: Other nucleotide sequences from this sample produce the same CDR3. The chain couples TRBV4-1 to TRBJ1-3; TRBD1 aligns across 8 bases. V shed 1 base and J 4 bases; nucleotides not matched to a gene: 6. Germline V gene lookup returns CDR1 MGHRA and CDR2 YSYEKL. This CDR3 is 16 amino acids long. The CDR3 loop reads CASSQAGTGFGNTIYF. The CDR3 DNA is TGCGCCAGCAGCCAAGCCGGGACAGGCTTCGGAAACACCATATATTTT.

The CDR3 region is CASSWGPTGASYEQYF. DNA for the CDR3: TGTGCCAGCAGTTGGGGACCGACAGGGGCGAGCTACGAGCAGTACTTC. The chain recombines TRBV6-5 with TRBJ2-7; 8 positions match TRBD1. This CDR3 comprises 16 residues. The germline CDR1 and CDR2 sequences are MNHEY and SVGAGI. Trimming took 4 bases from V and 3 from J; bases not matched to a gene: 11.

The J gene is TRBJ2-5, the V gene TRBV10-3, with 12 bases identical to TRBD2. The CDR3 contains 14 residues. The junction had 0 bases not matched to a gene; V was cut back by 5 bases and J by 2 bases. Germline CDR1 reads ENHRY; CDR2 reads SYGVKD. CDR3 nucleotide sequence: TGTGCCATCAGTCTAGCGGGAGGGCAAGAGACCCAGTACTTC. This codes for CAISLAGGQETQYF.

The chain uses TRBV6-6 and TRBJ1-3; 7 bases map to TRBD1. This CDR3 comprises 14 residues. CDR1 MNHNY and CDR2 SVGAGI come from the germline V gene (reference sequence). V lost 5 bases to trimming and J lost 4 bases; unmatched junction nucleotides: 5. The CDR3 here is CASSPRQGGNTIYF. The CDR3 region has the DNA TGTGCCAGCAGTCCTCGACAGGGAGGAAACACCATATATTTT.

This rearrangement joins TRBV10-2 to TRBJ1-3; 7 positions agree with TRBD1. Germline lookup yields CDR1 WSHSY and CDR2 SAAADI. J lost 4 bases, V lost 7 bases, and 7 bases had no gene match. The CDR3 has 14 amino acids. CDR3 bases: TGCGCCAGCACGGTGAGGGGGCAAGGAAACACCATATATTTT. It specifies CASTVRGQGNTIYF.

For the CDR3, the DNA is TGCAGCGGGAAATCTAGGAACACTGAAGCTTTCTTT. Amino acid sequence: CSGKSRNTEAFF. This chain links TRBV29-1 with TRBJ1-1, with D unresolved. CDR1 SQVTM and CDR2 ANQGSEA come from the germline V gene. CDR3 length: 12 residues. The V and J ends lost 7 bases and 1 base respectively, with 10 bases between them.

V and J are TRBV5-6 and TRBJ2-7, with a possible D match to TRBD2 (5 bases). The CDR3 has 14 amino acids. The V and J ends lost 2 bases and 2 bases respectively, with 11 bases between them. Germline CDR1 SGHDT, CDR2 YYEEEE. Written as DNA, the CDR3 is TGTGCCAGCAGCTTAGGCAGCGGAACCTACGAGCAGTACTTC. Protein product: CASSLGSGTYEQYF.

The chain combines TRBV27 with TRBJ1-2; 7 nucleotides agree with TRBD1. This CDR3 comprises 14 residues. Germline CDR1 is MNHEY and CDR2 is SMNVEV (reference sequence). Unmatched junction bases numbered 6, after V lost 2 bases and J lost 6 bases. CDR3 nucleotides: TGTGCCAGCAGTTTAGTGGGACAGACCAATGGCTACACCTTC. It encodes CASSLVGQTNGYTF.

This chain connects TRBV29-1 to TRBJ1-5, with 10 nucleotides matching TRBD1. This CDR3 region has 19 residues. In germline, CDR1 is SQVTM, CDR2 ANQGSEA. V was clipped by 6 bases and J by 0 bases; unmatched bases: 17. The CDR3 DNA follows: TGCAGCGTGAGAGGTGGGGGACAGGGGAATTTGTATAGCAATCAGCCCCAGCATTTT. It encodes CSVRGGGQGNLYSNQPQHF.

This rearrangement joins TRBV6-5 to TRBJ2-1, with D possibly matching TRBD1 (5 bases). V lost 4 bases, J lost 1 base, and 11 bases lay in between. The CDR3 extends over 15 amino acids. Germline CDR1 MNHEY, CDR2 SVGAGI. The CDR3, as DNA: TGTGCCAGCAGTTCCCCCGACAGATCCTACAATGAGCAGTTCTTC. Encoded protein: CASSSPDRSYNEQFF.

This clone has only a few counts. The V and J genes are TRBV27 and TRBJ2-7; weak D call: TRBD2 (6 bases). The V and J ends lost 7 bases and 6 bases respectively, with 25 bases between them. From germline, CDR1 is MNHEY and CDR2 SMNVEV (reference sequence). This CDR3 is 16 amino acids long. The CDR3 loop reads CASNLFPPTRPSEQYF. Here the CDR3 DNA reads TGTGCCAGCAACTTATTTCCGCCGACTAGGCCCTCCGAGCAGTACTTC.

This rearrangement joins TRBV19 to TRBJ1-6; D is unclear. With 2 bases removed from V and 0 bases from J, the gap between germline ends came to 8 bases. CDR1 and CDR2 from the germline V gene are LNHDA and SQIVND (reference sequence). The CDR3 loop spans 16 amino acids. The CDR3 spells CASSIYRSSYNSPLHF. DNA for the CDR3: TGTGCCAGTAGTATATACCGGAGCTCCTATAATTCACCCCTCCACTTT.

This chain joins TRBV2 and TRBJ1-4; 8 nucleotides agree with TRBD1. V lost 6 bases and J lost 7; bases outside the gene matches: 10. Germline values: CDR1 SNHLY, CDR2 FYNNEI. The CDR3 is 15 amino acids. DNA for the CDR3: TGTGCCAGCAGCACAGAAGGACAGGGAGGTGAAAAACTGTTTTTT. Translation: CASSTEGQGGEKLFF.

This rearrangement joins TRBV28 to TRBJ2-7; maybe TRBD2 (6 bases). Germline loops: CDR1 MDHEN, CDR2 SYDVKM. The CDR3 extends over 14 amino acids. The ends were cut back, 6 bases at V and 3 bases at J, with 15 bases in the middle. DNA for the CDR3: TGTGCCAGCAGGGTCCCAGGCGGGAACTACGAGCAGTACTTC. It codes for CASRVPGGNYEQYF.

For this clone: The sample contains more than one DNA sequence encoding this CDR3. The chain uses TRBV6-5 and TRBJ2-6, with D possibly being TRBD2 (5 bases). The CDR3 is made up of 14 amino acids. Germline V CDR1 and CDR2: MNHEY, SVGAGI. V lost 2 bases and J lost 4, with 6 bases in between. CDR3 in amino acids: CASSYSGGANVLTF. The CDR3 nucleotides read TGTGCCAGCAGTTACAGCGGAGGGGCCAACGTCCTGACTTTC.

This clone was found a few times. The V gene is TRBV9, the J gene TRBJ2-2; possible D gene TRBD1, 5 bases. This CDR3 has 16 amino acids. Trimming shortened V by 3 bases and J by 4 bases, and 16 bases separated the two germline ends. In germline, CDR1 is SGDLS, CDR2 YYNGEE. The CDR3 is CASSGPGQVATGELFF. The CDR3 nucleotides read TGTGCCAGCAGCGGGCCAGGGCAGGTAGCCACCGGGGAGCTGTTTTTT.

Regarding this clone: At the DNA level, this CDR3 is encoded by other sequences in the same sample as well. The chain is built from TRBV6-5 and TRBJ2-7, with 7 bases matching TRBD1. Germline trimming cut 4 bases from V and 1 base from J; bases unmatched to any gene: 1. The CDR3 is 13 residues long. Germline loops: CDR1 MNHEY, CDR2 SVGAGI. CDR3 sequence: CASSSTGSYEQYF. CDR3 DNA: TGTGCCAGCAGTTCGACAGGGTCCTACGAGCAGTACTTC.

CDR3 amino acids: CASRPGTGSEKLFF. The CDR3 coding sequence is TGTGCCAGCAGACCCGGGACAGGGTCTGAAAAACTGTTTTTT. V gene TRBV11-2 combines with J gene TRBJ1-4; 9 positions match TRBD1. Germline loops: CDR1 SGHAT, CDR2 FQNNGV. V was clipped by 6 bases and J by 7 bases; unmatched bases: 6. This CDR3 has 14 residues. The variable domain in full, with the rest retrieved from reference TRBV11-2 and TRBJ1-4, is EAGVAQSPRYKIIEKRQSVAFWCNPISGHATLYWYQQILGQGPKLLIQFQNNGVVDDSQLPKDRFSAERLKGVDSTLKIQPAKLEDSAVYLCASRPGTGSEKLFFGSGTQLSVL.

This clone was found a few times. This chain links TRBV9 with TRBJ1-2, with 11 bases fitting TRBD1. CDR1 is SGDLS, CDR2 YYNGEE, per germline. There are 18 residues in the CDR3. The J segment lost 0 bases and the V segment lost 0 bases, leaving 7 bases of the junction unmatched. In nucleotides, the CDR3 is TGTGCCAGCAGCGTAGCTCGGGGACAGGGGGGGACTAACTATGGCTACACCTTC. Translation: CASSVARGQGGTNYGYTF.

The chain combines TRBV28 with TRBJ2-6; D is perhaps TRBD1 (5 bases). V shed 2 bases and J shed 2 bases, with 13 bases lying between them. CDR1 and CDR2 from the germline V gene are MDHEN and SYDVKM. This CDR3 is built from 17 residues. The CDR3: CASSLMGLAPGANVLTF. The CDR3 DNA sequence: TGTGCCAGCAGTTTAATGGGGCTGGCCCCTGGGGCCAACGTCCTGACTTTC.